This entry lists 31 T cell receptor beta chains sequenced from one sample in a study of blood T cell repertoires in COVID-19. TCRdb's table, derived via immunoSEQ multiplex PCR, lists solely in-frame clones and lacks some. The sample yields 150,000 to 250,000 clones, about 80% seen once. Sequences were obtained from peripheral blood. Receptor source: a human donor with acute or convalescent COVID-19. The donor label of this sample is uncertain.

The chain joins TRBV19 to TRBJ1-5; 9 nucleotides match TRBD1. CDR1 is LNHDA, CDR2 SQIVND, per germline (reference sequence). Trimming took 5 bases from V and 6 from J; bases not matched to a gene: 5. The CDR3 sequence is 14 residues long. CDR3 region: CASSATGGPQPQHF. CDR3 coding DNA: TGTGCCAGTAGTGCCACAGGGGGCCCTCAGCCCCAGCATTTT.

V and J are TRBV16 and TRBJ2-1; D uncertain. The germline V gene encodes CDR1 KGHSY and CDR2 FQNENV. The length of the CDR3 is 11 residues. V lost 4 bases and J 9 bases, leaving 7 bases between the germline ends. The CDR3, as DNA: TGTGCCAGCAGCCGCGTCGGTGAGCAGTTCTTC. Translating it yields CASSRVGEQFF.

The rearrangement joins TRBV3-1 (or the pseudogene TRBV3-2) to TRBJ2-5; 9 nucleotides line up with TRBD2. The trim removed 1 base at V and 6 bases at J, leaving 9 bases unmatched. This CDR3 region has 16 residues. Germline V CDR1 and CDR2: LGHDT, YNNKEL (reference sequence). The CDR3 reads CASSQAGAGGSKTQYF. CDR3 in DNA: TGTGCCAGCAGCCAAGCCGGTGCGGGAGGGTCCAAGACCCAGTACTTC.

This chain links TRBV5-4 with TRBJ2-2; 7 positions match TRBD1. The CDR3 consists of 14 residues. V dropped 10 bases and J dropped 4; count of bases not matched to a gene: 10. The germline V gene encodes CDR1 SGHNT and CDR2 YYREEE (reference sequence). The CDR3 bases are TGTGCCCTTAGGGTGGCAGGGGGCACCGGGGAGCTGTTTTTT. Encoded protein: CALRVAGGTGELFF. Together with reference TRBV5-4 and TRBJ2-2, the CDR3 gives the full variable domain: ETGVTQSPTHLIKTRGQQVTLRCSSQSGHNTVSWYQQALGQGPQFIFQYYREEENGRGNFPPRFSGLQFPNYSSELNVNALELDDSALYLCALRVAGGTGELFFGEGSRLTVL.

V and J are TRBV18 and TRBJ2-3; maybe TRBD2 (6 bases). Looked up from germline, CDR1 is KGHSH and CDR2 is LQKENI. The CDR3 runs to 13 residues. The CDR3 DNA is TGTGCTACCGGGACGGGAGGCACAGATACGCAGTATTTT. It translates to CATGTGGTDTQYF.

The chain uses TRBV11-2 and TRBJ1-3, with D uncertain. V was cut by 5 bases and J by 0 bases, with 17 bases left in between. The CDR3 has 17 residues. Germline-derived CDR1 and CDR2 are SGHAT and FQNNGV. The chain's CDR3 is CASSPPPMVASGNTIYF. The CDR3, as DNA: TGTGCCAGCAGCCCCCCCCCTATGGTAGCCTCTGGAAACACCATATATTTT.

The CDR3 DNA follows: TGTGCCATCAGTGGGTCAGGAGCTTACTATGGCTACACCTTC. Translated, it gives CAISGSGAYYGYTF. The chain joins TRBV10-3 to TRBJ1-2, with D unresolved. The CDR3 contains 14 residues. CDR1 and CDR2 (germline): ENHRY, SYGVKD. The V end was cut by 4 bases, the J end by 3 bases, with 12 bases between.

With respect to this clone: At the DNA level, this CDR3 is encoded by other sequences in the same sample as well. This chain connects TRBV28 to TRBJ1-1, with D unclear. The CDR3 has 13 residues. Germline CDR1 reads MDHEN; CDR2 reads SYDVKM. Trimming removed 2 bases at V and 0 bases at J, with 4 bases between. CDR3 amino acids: CASSLVMNTEAFF. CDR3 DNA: TGTGCCAGCAGTTTAGTAATGAACACTGAAGCTTTCTTT.

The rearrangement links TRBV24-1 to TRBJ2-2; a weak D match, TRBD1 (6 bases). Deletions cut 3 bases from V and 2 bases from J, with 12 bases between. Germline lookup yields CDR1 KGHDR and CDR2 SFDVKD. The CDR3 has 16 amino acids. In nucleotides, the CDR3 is TGTGCCACCAGTGATCCCCGGACAGTAAACACCGGGGAGCTGTTTTTT. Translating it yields CATSDPRTVNTGELFF.

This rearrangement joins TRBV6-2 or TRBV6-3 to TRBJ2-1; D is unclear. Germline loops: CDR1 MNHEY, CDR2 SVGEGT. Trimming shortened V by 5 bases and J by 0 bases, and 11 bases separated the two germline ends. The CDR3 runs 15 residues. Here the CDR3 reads CASSIARSSYNEQFF. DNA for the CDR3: TGTGCCAGCAGTATCGCACGGAGCTCCTACAATGAGCAGTTCTTC.

The chain's CDR3 is CASSQGRGTNQETQYF. The CDR3 region has the DNA TGTGCCAGCAGCCAAGGTCGAGGCACCAACCAAGAGACCCAGTACTTC. The chain uses TRBV3-1 (or the pseudogene TRBV3-2) and TRBJ2-5; D is undetermined. The CDR3 totals 16 residues. The V end lost 1 base, the J end lost 0 bases, and 12 bases lay between the germline ends. Germline assignment: CDR1 LGHDT and CDR2 YNNKEL (reference sequence).

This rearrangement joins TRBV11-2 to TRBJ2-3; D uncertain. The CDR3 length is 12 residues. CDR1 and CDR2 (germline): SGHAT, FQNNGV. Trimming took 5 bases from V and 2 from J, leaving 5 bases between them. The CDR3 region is CASSVYTDTQYF. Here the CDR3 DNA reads TGTGCCAGCAGCGTCTACACAGATACGCAGTATTTT.

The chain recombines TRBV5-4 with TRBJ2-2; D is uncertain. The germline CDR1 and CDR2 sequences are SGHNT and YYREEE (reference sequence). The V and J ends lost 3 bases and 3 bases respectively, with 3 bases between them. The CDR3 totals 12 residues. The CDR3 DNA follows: TGTGCCAGCAGCTCTTACACCGGGGAGCTGTTTTTT. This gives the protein CASSSYTGELFF. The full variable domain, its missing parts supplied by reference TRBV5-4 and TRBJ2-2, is ETGVTQSPTHLIKTRGQQVTLRCSSQSGHNTVSWYQQALGQGPQFIFQYYREEENGRGNFPPRFSGLQFPNYSSELNVNALELDDSALYLCASSSYTGELFFGEGSRLTVL.

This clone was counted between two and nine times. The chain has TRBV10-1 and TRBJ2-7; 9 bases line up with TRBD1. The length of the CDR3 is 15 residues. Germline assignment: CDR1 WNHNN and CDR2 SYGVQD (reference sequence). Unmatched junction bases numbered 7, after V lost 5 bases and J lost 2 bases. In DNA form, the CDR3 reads TGCGCCAGCAGTCCCGGGACAGGGCGAGCCTACGAGCAGTACTTC. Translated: CASSPGTGRAYEQYF.

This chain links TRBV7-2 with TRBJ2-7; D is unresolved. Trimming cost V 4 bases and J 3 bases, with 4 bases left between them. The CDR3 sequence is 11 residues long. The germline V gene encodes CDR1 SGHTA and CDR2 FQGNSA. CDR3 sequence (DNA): TGTGCCAGCAGCTCGCGCTACGAGCAGTACTTC. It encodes CASSSRYEQYF.

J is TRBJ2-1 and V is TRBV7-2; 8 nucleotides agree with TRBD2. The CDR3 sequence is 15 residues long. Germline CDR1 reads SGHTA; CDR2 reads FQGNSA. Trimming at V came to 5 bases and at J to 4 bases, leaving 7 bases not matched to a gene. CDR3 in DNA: TGTGCCAGCAGCCCCCGAGCGGGAGAGTACAATGAGCAGTTCTTC. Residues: CASSPRAGEYNEQFF.

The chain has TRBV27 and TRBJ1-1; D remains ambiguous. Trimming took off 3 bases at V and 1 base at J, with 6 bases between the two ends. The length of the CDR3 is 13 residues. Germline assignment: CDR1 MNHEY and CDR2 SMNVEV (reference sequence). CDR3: CASSLKANTEAFF. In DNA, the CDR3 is TGTGCCAGCAGTTTGAAAGCGAACACTGAAGCTTTCTTT.

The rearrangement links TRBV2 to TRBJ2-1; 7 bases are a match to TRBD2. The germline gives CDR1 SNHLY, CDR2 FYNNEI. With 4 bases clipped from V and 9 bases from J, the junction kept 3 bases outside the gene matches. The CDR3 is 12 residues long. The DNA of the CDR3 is TGTGCCAGCAGTGGGGAGGGCCGTGAGCAGTTCTTC. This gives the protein CASSGEGREQFF.

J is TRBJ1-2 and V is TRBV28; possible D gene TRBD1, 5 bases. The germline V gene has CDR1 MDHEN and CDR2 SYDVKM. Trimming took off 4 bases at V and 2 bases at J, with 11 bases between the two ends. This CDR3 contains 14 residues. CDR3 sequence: CASSSKTENYGYTF. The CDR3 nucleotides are TGTGCCAGCAGTTCCAAGACAGAAAACTATGGCTACACCTTC.

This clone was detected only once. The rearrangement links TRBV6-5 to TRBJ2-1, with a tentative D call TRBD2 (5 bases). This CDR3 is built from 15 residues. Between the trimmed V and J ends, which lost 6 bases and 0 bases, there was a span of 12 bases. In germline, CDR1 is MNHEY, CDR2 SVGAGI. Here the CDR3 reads CASRPTTSSYNEQFF. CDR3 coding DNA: TGTGCCAGCAGGCCGACTACGTCCTCCTACAATGAGCAGTTCTTC.

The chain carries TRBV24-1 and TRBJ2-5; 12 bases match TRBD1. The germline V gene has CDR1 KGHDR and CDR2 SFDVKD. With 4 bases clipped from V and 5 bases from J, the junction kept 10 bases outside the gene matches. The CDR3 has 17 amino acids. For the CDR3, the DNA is TGTGCCACCAGTGAAAATCCCGGGACAGGGGGCGGTGAGACCCAGTACTTC. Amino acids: CATSENPGTGGGETQYF.

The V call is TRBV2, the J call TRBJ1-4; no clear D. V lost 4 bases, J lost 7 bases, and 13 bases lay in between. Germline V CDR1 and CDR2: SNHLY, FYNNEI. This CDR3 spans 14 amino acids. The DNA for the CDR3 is TGTGCCAGCAGTGCGGAGTCCGGAGGTGAAAAACTGTTTTTT. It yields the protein CASSAESGGEKLFF.

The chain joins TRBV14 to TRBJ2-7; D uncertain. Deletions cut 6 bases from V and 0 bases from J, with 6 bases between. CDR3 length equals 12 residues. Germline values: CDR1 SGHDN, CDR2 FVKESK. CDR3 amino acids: CASSPSSYEQYF. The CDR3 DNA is TGTGCCAGCAGTCCCAGCTCCTACGAGCAGTACTTC.

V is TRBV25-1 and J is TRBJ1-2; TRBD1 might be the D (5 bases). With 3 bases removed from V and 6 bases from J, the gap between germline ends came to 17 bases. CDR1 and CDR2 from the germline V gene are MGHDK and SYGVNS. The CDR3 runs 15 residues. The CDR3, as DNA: TGTGCCAGCAGTGAGCCGGGTAGGGGCCCGGATGGCTACACCTTC. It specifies CASSEPGRGPDGYTF.

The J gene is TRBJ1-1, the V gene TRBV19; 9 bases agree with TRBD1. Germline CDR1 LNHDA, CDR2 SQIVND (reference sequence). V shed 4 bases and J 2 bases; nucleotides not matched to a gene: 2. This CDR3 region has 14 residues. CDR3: CASSRQGGNTEAFF. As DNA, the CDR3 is TGTGCCAGTAGTAGACAGGGGGGTAACACTGAAGCTTTCTTT.

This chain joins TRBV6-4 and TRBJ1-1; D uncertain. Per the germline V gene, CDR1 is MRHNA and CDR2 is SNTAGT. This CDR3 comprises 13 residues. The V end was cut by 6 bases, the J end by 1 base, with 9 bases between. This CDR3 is CASSFQENTEAFF. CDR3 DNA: TGTGCCAGCAGCTTTCAGGAGAACACTGAAGCTTTCTTT.

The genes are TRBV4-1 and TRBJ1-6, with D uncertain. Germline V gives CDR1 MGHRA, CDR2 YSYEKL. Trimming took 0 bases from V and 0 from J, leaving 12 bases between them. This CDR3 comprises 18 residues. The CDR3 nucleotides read TGCGCCAGCAGCCAAGAAGGACTGCTGAGCTCCTATAATTCACCCCTCCACTTT. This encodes CASSQEGLLSSYNSPLHF.

The CDR3 bases are TGCGCCAGCAGCTCCGGGGACAGGGCTAATCAGCCCCAGCATTTT. This encodes CASSSGDRANQPQHF. The V call is TRBV5-1, the J call TRBJ1-5, with TRBD1 identical over 9 bases. CDR3 length: 15 amino acids. V dropped 3 bases and J dropped 4; count of bases not matched to a gene: 5. CDR1 SGHRS and CDR2 YFSETQ come from the germline V gene.

The CDR3 protein is CASSLVAGGISDTQYF. The CDR3 region has the DNA TGTGCCAGCAGCTTAGTAGCGGGAGGTATCTCAGATACGCAGTATTTT. V usage is TRBV7-2 and J usage is TRBJ2-3, with 10 bases that match TRBD2. The V gene end was trimmed by 1 base and the J gene end by 4 bases; junction bases not matched to a gene: 5. The CDR3 is 16 residues long. Per the germline V gene, CDR1 is SGHTA and CDR2 is FQGNSA. The whole variable domain, remainder taken from reference TRBV7-2 and TRBJ2-3, is GAGVSQSPSNKVTEKGKDVELRCDPISGHTALYWYRQSLGQGLEFLIYFQGNSAPDKSGLPSDRFSAERTGGSVSTLTIQRTQQEDSAVYLCASSLVAGGISDTQYFGPGTRLTVL.

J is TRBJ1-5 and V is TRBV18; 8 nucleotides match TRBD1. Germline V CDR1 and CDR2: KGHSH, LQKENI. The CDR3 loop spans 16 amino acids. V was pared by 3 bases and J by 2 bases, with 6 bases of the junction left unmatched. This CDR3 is CASSPSGGFGNQPQHF. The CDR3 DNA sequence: TGTGCCAGCTCACCTTCAGGGGGCTTTGGCAATCAGCCCCAGCATTTT. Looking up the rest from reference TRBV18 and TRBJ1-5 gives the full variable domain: NAGVMQNPRHLVRRRGQEARLRCSPMKGHSHVYWYRQLPEEGLKFMVYLQKENIIDESGMPKERFSAEFPKEGPSILRIQQVVRGDSAAYFCASSPSGGFGNQPQHFGDGTRLSIL.

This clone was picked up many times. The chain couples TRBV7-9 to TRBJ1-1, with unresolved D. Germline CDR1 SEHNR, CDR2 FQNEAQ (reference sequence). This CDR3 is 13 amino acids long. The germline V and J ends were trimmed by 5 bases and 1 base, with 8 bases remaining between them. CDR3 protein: CASSPDTNTEAFF. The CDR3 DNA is TGTGCCAGCAGCCCAGACACGAACACTGAAGCTTTCTTT.